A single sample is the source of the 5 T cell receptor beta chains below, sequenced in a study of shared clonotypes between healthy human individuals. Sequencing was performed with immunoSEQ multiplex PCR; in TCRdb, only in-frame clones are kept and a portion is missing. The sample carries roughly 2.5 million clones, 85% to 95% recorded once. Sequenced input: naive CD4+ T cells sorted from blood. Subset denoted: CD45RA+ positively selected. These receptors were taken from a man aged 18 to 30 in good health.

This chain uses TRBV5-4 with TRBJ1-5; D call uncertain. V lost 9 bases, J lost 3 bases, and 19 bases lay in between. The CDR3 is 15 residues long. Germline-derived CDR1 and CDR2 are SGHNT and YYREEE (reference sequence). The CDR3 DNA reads TGTGCCACCACTCAAGGCCCCTCATCCAATCAGCCCCAGCATTTT. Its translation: CATTQGPSSNQPQHF. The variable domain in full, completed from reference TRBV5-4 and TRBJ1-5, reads ETGVTQSPTHLIKTRGQQVTLRCSSQSGHNTVSWYQQALGQGPQFIFQYYREEENGRGNFPPRFSGLQFPNYSSELNVNALELDDSALYLCATTQGPSSNQPQHFGDGTRLSIL.

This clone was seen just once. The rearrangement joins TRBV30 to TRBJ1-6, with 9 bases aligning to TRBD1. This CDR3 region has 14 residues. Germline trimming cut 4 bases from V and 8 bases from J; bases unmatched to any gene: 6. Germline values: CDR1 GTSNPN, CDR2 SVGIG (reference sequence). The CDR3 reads CAWTGQGRYSPLHF. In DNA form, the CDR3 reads TGTGCCTGGACCGGACAGGGGAGATATTCACCCCTCCACTTT.

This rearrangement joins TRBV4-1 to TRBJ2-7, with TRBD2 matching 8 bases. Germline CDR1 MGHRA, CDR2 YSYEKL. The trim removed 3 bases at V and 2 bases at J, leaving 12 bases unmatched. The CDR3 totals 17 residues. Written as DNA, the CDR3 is TGCGCCAGCAGCCAGGTACTAGCGGAGCCGGGCACCTACGAGCAGTACTTC. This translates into CASSQVLAEPGTYEQYF.

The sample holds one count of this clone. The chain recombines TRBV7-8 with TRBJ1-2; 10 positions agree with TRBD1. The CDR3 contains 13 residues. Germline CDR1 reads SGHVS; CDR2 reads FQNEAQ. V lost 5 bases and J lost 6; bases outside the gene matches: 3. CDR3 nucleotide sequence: TGTGCCAGCAGCAAAGACAGGGGGCATGGCTACACCTTC. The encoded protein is CASSKDRGHGYTF.

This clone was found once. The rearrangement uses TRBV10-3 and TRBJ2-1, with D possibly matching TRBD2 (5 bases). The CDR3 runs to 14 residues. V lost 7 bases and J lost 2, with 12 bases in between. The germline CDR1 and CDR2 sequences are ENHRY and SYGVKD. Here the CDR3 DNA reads TGTGCCATCAAACCGGGGATAACCTACAATGAGCAGTTCTTC. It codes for CAIKPGITYNEQFF.